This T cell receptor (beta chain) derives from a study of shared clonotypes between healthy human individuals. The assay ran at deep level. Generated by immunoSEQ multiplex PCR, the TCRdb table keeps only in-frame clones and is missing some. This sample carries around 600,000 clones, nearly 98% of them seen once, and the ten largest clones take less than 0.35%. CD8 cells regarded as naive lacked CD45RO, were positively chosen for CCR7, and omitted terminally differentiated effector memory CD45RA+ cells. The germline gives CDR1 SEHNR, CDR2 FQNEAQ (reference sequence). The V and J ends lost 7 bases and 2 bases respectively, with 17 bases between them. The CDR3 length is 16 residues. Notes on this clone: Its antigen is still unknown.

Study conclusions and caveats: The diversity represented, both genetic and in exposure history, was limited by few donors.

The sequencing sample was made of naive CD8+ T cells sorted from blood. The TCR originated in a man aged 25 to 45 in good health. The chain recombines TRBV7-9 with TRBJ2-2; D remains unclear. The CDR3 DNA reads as TGTGCCAGCATTTTACGAGGACGAAACAACACCGGGGAGCTGTTTTTT. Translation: CASILRGRNNTGELFF.